A single sample is the source of the 3 T cell receptor beta chains below, sequenced in a study of technical replicates of blood from a few donors. Profiled with immunoSEQ multiplex PCR; TCRdb holds only in-frame clones, not every one. Of about 12,000 clones in the sample, approximately 95% were seen once. Input material: PBMCs. The source is a human donor in good health.

This chain connects TRBV5-1 to TRBJ1-5; possibly TRBD1 for D (5 bases). The CDR3 is 14 amino acids. V was clipped by 0 bases and J by 4 bases, with 8 bases between them. Germline V gene sequence: CDR1 SGHRS, CDR2 YFSETQ. CDR3 protein: CASSLGGRNQPQHF. The CDR3 DNA sequence: TGCGCCAGCAGCTTGGGGGGGAGGAATCAGCCCCAGCATTTT. Full variable domain (rest looked up from reference TRBV5-1 and TRBJ1-5): KAGVTQTPRYLIKTRGQQVTLSCSPISGHRSVSWYQQTPGQGLQFLFEYFSETQRNKGNFPGRFSGRQFSNSRSEMNVSTLELGDSALYLCASSLGGRNQPQHFGDGTRLSIL.

The genes are TRBV5-6 and TRBJ2-7, with 7 bases matching TRBD1. CDR1 and CDR2 (germline): SGHDT, YYEEEE. J lost 2 bases, V lost 5 bases, and 7 bases had no gene match. The CDR3 totals 14 residues. The CDR3 region has the DNA TGTGCCAGCAGTAAGGGACAGCCAGCCTACGAGCAGTACTTC. Its translation is CASSKGQPAYEQYF.

V usage is TRBV28 and J usage is TRBJ1-5, with D possibly matching TRBD1 (5 bases). Germline values: CDR1 MDHEN, CDR2 SYDVKM. This CDR3 is built from 15 residues. The germline V and J ends were trimmed by 6 bases and 3 bases, with 15 bases remaining between them. For the CDR3, the DNA is TGTGCCAGCAGCTATTATCAGGGAATCAATCAGCCCCAGCATTTT. This sequence encodes CASSYYQGINQPQHF. Full variable domain (remainder filled in from reference TRBV28 and TRBJ1-5): DVKVTQSSRYLVKRTGEKVFLECVQDMDHENMFWYRQDPGLGLRLIYFSYDVKMKEKGDIPEGYSVSREKKERFSLILESASTNQTSMYLCASSYYQGINQPQHFGDGTRLSIL.